This TCR beta chain is from a study of blood T cells in healthy people across ages. Study in general: T cells yielded about one barcoded beta molecule per two cells through template switching.

The use of a sample-barcoded 5' primer and a J-beta primer mix characterized a second PCR of about 7 to 12 cycles. The yield of each sample was at least 2.5 million CDR3-containing paired-end reads. Via MiXCR, TCRdb re-called the 5' RACE reads, giving one row per CDR3 protein. The sample yields 750,000 or so distinct CDR3 sequences, approximately 25% seen once. Germline CDR1 reads SGHTA; CDR2 reads FQGTGA. V was cut by 3 bases and J by 4 bases, with 10 bases left in between. The CDR3 covers 14 residues. Every donor contributed roughly 10 milliliters of peripheral blood by blood draw. The same specimen was also included in a second study, on T cells of mothers and their children. That report notes: RNA that had been extracted went wholly into cDNA synthesis, at about 1.5 ug per 15 ul.

This receptor was obtained from a boy aged 5-17 years in good health. The sequenced material came from blood. The chain employs TRBV7-3 and TRBJ1-5; D unresolved. Written as DNA, the CDR3 is TGTGCCAGCAGCTTTGCTGACGGGAATCAGCCCCAGCATTTT. It yields the protein CASSFADGNQPQHF.